Presented here are 15 T cell receptor beta chains from one specimen sequenced in a study of blood T cell repertoires in COVID-19 (dated by TCRdb to between 2020 and 2021). Library preparation employed the immunoSEQ multiplex PCR assay. In its TCRdb copy, this immuneACCESS table keeps in-frame sequences only and misses some clones. Where compared with another copy, unresolved V genes explain less than half of these, and the others have no known cause. Within this sample are some 190,000 clones, with 70% to 90% of them counted one time only. The ten largest clones capture roughly 6.2% of the sample. Sequenced: peripheral blood. Receptor source: a woman aged 40-49 years who had recovered from COVID-19.

This chain connects TRBV6-1 to TRBJ2-2; TRBD2 agrees at 8 bases. The CDR3 has 14 amino acids. Germline V gene lookup returns CDR1 MNHNS and CDR2 SASEGT. With 3 bases clipped from V and 4 bases from J, the junction kept 1 base outside the gene matches. This CDR3 reads CASSDGRATGELFF. CDR3 coding DNA: TGTGCCAGCAGTGACGGGAGGGCCACCGGGGAGCTGTTTTTT.

The V and J genes are TRBV7-9 and TRBJ2-7, with 8 bases aligning to TRBD1. Germline loops: CDR1 SEHNR, CDR2 FQNEAQ (reference sequence). The trim removed 5 bases at V and 3 bases at J, leaving 3 bases unmatched. This CDR3 region has 13 residues. CDR3 residues: CASSRTGGYEQYF. The DNA for the CDR3 is TGTGCCAGCAGCAGAACAGGGGGCTACGAGCAGTACTTC.

The rearrangement links TRBV19 to TRBJ2-7, with TRBD2 matching 11 bases. Germline loops: CDR1 LNHDA, CDR2 SQIVND (reference sequence). The CDR3 runs to 16 residues. Trimming removed 5 bases from V and 2 bases from J; junction bases left unmatched: 8. CDR3 DNA sequence: TGTGCCAGTAGTGCTGGACTAGCGGGCGCTACCTACGAGCAGTACTTC. Protein: CASSAGLAGATYEQYF.

Only one count was recorded for this clone. The genes are TRBV30 and TRBJ2-7; D gene ambiguous. The CDR3 is made up of 13 amino acids. V lost 0 bases, J lost 0 bases, and 6 bases lay in between. CDR1 GTSNPN and CDR2 SVGIG come from the germline V gene (reference sequence). The CDR3 nucleotides read TGTGCCTGGAGTGTTCTAAACTCCTACGAGCAGTACTTC. This codes for CAWSVLNSYEQYF.

The CDR3 DNA sequence: TGTGCCAGCAGTGAGCCGGGGAGAAAAGAGACCCAGTACTTC. Residues: CASSEPGRKETQYF. This chain links TRBV2 with TRBJ2-5; tentatively, D is TRBD2 (5 bases). V was trimmed by 3 bases and J by 3 bases, leaving 11 bases between them. The CDR3 runs 14 residues. Germline V CDR1 and CDR2: SNHLY, FYNNEI.

This clone was recorded only once. The CDR3 sequence is CASRRGRNNEQFF. CDR3 DNA sequence: TGTGCCAGCCGGAGGGGCAGAAACAATGAGCAGTTCTTC. The rearrangement joins TRBV6-5 to TRBJ2-1; D might be TRBD2 (6 bases). The V end was cut by 8 bases, the J end by 5 bases, with 13 bases between. The V gene's germline CDR1 is MNHEY and CDR2 SVGAGI. The CDR3 length is 13 residues.

This clone appeared a few times. This chain joins TRBV3-1 (or the pseudogene TRBV3-2) and TRBJ1-6; D gene unclear. Germline V gene data show CDR1 as LGHDT and CDR2 as YNNKEL (reference sequence). Trimming cost V 1 base and J 7 bases, with 8 bases left between them. This CDR3 spans 14 amino acids. CDR3 DNA sequence: TGTGCCAGCAGCCAAGCGGTGCGAAATTCACCCCTCCACTTT. This gives the protein CASSQAVRNSPLHF.

The V and J genes are TRBV19 and TRBJ1-4; TRBD1 aligns across 7 bases. V trimming: 6 bases; J trimming: 4 bases; junction bases outside the gene matches: 2. The germline V gene encodes CDR1 LNHDA and CDR2 SQIVND (reference sequence). The CDR3 covers 13 residues. The CDR3 nucleotides read TGTGCCAGTAGGGGACAGAATAATGAAAAACTGTTTTTT. Residues: CASRGQNNEKLFF. Full variable domain (rest looked up from reference TRBV19 and TRBJ1-4): DGGITQSPKYLFRKEGQNVTLSCEQNLNHDAMYWYRQDPGQGLRLIYYSQIVNDFQKGDIAEGYSVSREKKESFPLTVTSAQKNPTAFYLCASRGQNNEKLFFGSGTQLSVL.

The rearrangement links TRBV28 to TRBJ1-1, with 8 bases fitting TRBD1. Unmatched junction bases numbered 11, after V lost 7 bases and J lost 4 bases. In germline, CDR1 is MDHEN, CDR2 SYDVKM. This CDR3 spans 15 amino acids. The CDR3 DNA follows: TGTGCCAGCACACCGACAGGGGAACGGGGCACTGAAGCTTTCTTT. Amino acid sequence: CASTPTGERGTEAFF.

CDR3 nucleotide sequence: TGTGCCTGGAGTGTTCCGGGAGACGAGCAGTTCTTC. Translation gives CAWSVPGDEQFF. This chain links TRBV30 with TRBJ2-1; a possible D gene is TRBD2 (6 bases). This CDR3 has 12 residues. Trimming shortened V by 0 bases and J by 10 bases, and 10 bases separated the two germline ends. Germline V CDR1 and CDR2: GTSNPN, SVGIG (reference sequence).

The rearrangement uses TRBV6-5 and TRBJ1-6, with D uncertain. CDR1 and CDR2 (germline): MNHEY, SVGAGI. The CDR3 is made up of 13 amino acids. V dropped 6 bases and J dropped 10 bases, with 13 bases sitting between them. The CDR3 DNA reads as TGTGCCAGCAGCACTCCCCCCGCCTCACCCCTCCACTTT. Protein sequence: CASSTPPASPLHF.

This rearrangement joins TRBV21-1 to TRBJ2-1; no check of the table's D call, TRBD2, against the DNA was made. TRBV21-1 is labeled a pseudogene. The CDR3 is made up of 16 amino acids. The DNA for the CDR3 is TGTGCCAGCAGCAAAGGAAAGCGGAATGAGCTGAATGAGCAGTTCTTC. This sequence encodes CASSKGKRNELNEQFF.

The chain carries TRBV9 and TRBJ2-2; a possible D gene is TRBD2 (6 bases). Germline CDR1 SGDLS, CDR2 YYNGEE. Trimming cost V 0 bases and J 3 bases, with 6 bases left between them. The CDR3 totals 14 residues. The CDR3 sequence: CASSVGGDTGELFF. The CDR3 DNA reads TGTGCCAGCAGCGTAGGGGGGGACACCGGGGAGCTGTTTTTT.

This chain links TRBV5-1 with TRBJ2-3; 10 nucleotides align to TRBD2. Trimming cost V 3 bases and J 3 bases; bases outside gene matches: 7. This CDR3 region has 16 residues. Germline CDR1 is SGHRS and CDR2 is YFSETQ. Written as DNA, the CDR3 is TGCGCCAGCAGCTACACGGGACTAGCGAGTACAGATACGCAGTATTTT. It specifies CASSYTGLASTDTQYF.

The chain uses TRBV3-1 (or the pseudogene TRBV3-2) and TRBJ2-5; D possibly corresponds to TRBD2 (6 bases). V was pared by 2 bases and J by 1 base, with 8 bases between. This CDR3 region has 14 residues. The germline V gene encodes CDR1 LGHDT and CDR2 YNNKEL (reference sequence). Here the CDR3 DNA reads TGTGCCAGCAGCCAATTAGCGGCCCAAGAGACCCAGTACTTC. The encoded protein is CASSQLAAQETQYF.